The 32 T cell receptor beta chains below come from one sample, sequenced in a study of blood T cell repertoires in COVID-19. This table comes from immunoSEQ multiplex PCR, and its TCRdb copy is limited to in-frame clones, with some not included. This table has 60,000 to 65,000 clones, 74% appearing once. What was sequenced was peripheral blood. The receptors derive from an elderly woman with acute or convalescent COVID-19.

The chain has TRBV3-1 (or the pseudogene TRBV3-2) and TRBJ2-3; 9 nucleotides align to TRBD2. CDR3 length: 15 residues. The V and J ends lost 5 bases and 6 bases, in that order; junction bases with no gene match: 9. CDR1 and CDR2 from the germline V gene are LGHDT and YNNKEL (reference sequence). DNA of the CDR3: TGTGCCAGCAGCATTAGCGGGAGTCTTAGGGATACGCAGTATTTT. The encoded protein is CASSISGSLRDTQYF.

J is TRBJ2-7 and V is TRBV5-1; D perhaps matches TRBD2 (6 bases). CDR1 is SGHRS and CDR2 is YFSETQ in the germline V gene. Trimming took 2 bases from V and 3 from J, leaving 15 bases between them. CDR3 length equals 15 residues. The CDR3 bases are TGCGCCAGCAGCTTTGCCGCGGGGTTTGGCTACGAGCAGTACTTC. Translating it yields CASSFAAGFGYEQYF. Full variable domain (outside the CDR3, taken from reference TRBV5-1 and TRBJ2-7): KAGVTQTPRYLIKTRGQQVTLSCSPISGHRSVSWYQQTPGQGLQFLFEYFSETQRNKGNFPGRFSGRQFSNSRSEMNVSTLELGDSALYLCASSFAAGFGYEQYFGPGTRLTVT.

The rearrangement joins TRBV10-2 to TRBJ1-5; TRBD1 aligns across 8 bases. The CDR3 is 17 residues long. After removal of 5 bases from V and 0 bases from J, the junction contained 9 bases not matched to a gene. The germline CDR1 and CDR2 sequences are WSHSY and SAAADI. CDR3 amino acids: CASSRDRQFDSNQPQHF. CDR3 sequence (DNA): TGCGCCAGCAGTAGGGACAGGCAATTCGATAGCAATCAGCCCCAGCATTTT.

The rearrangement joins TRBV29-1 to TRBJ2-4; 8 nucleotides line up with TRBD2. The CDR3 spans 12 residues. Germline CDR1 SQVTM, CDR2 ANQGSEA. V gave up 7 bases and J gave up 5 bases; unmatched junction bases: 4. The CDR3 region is CSAREGENIQYF. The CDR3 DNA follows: TGCAGCGCCCGGGAGGGTGAAAACATTCAGTACTTC.

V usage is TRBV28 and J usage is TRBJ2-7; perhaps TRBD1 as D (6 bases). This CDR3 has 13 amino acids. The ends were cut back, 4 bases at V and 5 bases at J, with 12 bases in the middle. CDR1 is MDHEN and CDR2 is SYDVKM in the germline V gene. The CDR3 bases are TGTGCCAGCAGTTCCACAGGGTTTGACGAGCAGTACTTC. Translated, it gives CASSSTGFDEQYF.

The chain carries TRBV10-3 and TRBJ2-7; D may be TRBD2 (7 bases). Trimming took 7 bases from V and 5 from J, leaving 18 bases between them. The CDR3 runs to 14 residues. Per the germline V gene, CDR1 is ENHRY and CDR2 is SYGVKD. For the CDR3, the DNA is TGTGCCATCACCAACGGGGGGCCTGGTGACGAGCAGTACTTC. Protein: CAITNGGPGDEQYF.

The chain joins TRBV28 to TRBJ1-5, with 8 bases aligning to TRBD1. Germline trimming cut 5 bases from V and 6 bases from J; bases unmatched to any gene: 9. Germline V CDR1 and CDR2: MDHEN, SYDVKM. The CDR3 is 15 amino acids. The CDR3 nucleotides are TGTGCCAGCAGTACAGGGGGGGGGCTACGTCAGCCCCAGCATTTT. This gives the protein CASSTGGGLRQPQHF.

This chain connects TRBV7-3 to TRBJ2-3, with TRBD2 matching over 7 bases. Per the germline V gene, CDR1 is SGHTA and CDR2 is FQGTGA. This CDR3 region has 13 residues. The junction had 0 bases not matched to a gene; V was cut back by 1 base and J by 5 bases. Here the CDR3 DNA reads TGTGCCAGCAGCTTAAGGGAGGGAGATACGCAGTATTTT. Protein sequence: CASSLREGDTQYF.

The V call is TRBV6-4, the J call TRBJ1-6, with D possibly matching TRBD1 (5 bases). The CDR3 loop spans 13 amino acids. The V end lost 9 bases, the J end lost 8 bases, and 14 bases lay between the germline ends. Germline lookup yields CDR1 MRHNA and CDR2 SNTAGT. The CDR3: CASQARADSPLHF. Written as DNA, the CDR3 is TGTGCCAGTCAGGCCAGGGCGGATTCACCCCTCCACTTT.

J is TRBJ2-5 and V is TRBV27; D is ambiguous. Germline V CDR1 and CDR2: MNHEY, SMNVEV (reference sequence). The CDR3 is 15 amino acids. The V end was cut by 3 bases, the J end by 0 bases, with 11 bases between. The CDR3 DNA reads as TGTGCCAGCAGTTTCCTCGTTACATACCAAGAGACCCAGTACTTC. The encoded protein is CASSFLVTYQETQYF.

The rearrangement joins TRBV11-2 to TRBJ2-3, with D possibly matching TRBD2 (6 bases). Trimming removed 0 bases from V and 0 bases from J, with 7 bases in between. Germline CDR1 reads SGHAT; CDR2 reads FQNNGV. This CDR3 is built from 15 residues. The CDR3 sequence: CASSLDGGSTDTQYF. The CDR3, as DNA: TGTGCCAGCAGCTTAGATGGGGGGAGCACAGATACGCAGTATTTT. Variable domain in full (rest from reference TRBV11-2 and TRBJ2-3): EAGVAQSPRYKIIEKRQSVAFWCNPISGHATLYWYQQILGQGPKLLIQFQNNGVVDDSQLPKDRFSAERLKGVDSTLKIQPAKLEDSAVYLCASSLDGGSTDTQYFGPGTRLTVL.

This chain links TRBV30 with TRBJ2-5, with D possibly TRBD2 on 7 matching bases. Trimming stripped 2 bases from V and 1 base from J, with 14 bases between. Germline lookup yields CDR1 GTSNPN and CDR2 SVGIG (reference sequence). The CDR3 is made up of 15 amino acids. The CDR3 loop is CAWSRGGTGQETQYF. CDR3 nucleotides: TGTGCCTGGAGTAGGGGGGGAACAGGCCAAGAGACCCAGTACTTC.

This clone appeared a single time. In nucleotides, the CDR3 is TGTGCCAGCAGCATCCGGGACAGGACTGAAGCTTTCTTT. Amino acids: CASSIRDRTEAFF. The chain recombines TRBV7-9 with TRBJ1-1; 8 bases match TRBD1. Germline-derived CDR1 and CDR2 are SEHNR and FQNEAQ (reference sequence). CDR3 length: 13 residues. V was pared by 5 bases and J by 5 bases, with 4 bases of the junction left unmatched.

The CDR3 DNA is TGTGCCAGCACCGGGGGGAGGGTCTCACCCCTCCACTTT. It is translated as CASTGGRVSPLHF. The rearrangement links TRBV6-5 to TRBJ1-6, with D maybe TRBD1 (5 bases). Germline loops: CDR1 MNHEY, CDR2 SVGAGI. Trimming removed 7 bases from V and 10 bases from J, with 14 bases in between. This CDR3 has 13 amino acids.

CDR3 in amino acids: CASSAGLAGEYEQYF. The CDR3 DNA reads as TGTGCCAGCAGCGCCGGACTAGCGGGAGAGTACGAGCAGTACTTC. The V and J genes are TRBV9 and TRBJ2-7, with TRBD2 identical over 13 bases. The V gene's germline CDR1 is SGDLS and CDR2 YYNGEE. CDR3 length: 15 residues. J was trimmed by 4 bases and V by 3 bases; bases with no gene match: 4.

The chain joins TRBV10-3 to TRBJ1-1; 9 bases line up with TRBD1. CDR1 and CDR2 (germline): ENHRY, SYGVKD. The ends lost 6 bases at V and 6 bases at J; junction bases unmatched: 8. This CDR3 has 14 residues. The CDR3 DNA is TGTGCCATCAGGGGCGGGACAGGGAGAGCTGAAGCTTTCTTT. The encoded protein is CAIRGGTGRAEAFF.

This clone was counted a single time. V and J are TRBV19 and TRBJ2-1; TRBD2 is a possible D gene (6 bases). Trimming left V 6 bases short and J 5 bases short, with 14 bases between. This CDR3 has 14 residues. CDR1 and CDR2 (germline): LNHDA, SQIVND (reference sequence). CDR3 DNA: TGTGCCAGTAGCCCGGCGGGGAACCACAATGAGCAGTTCTTC. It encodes CASSPAGNHNEQFF.

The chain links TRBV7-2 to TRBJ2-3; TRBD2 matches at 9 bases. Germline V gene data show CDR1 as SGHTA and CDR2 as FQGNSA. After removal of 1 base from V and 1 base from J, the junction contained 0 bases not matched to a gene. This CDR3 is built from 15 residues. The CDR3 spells CASSLGLAGTDTQYF. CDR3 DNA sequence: TGTGCCAGCAGCTTAGGACTAGCGGGCACAGATACGCAGTATTTT.

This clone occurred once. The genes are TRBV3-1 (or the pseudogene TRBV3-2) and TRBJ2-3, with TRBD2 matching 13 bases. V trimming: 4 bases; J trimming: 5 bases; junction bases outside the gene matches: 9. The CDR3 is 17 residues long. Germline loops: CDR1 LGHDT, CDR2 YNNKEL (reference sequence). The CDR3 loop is CASSPRTSGRGGDTQYF. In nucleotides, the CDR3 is TGTGCCAGCAGCCCCCGGACTAGCGGGAGAGGGGGAGATACGCAGTATTTT.

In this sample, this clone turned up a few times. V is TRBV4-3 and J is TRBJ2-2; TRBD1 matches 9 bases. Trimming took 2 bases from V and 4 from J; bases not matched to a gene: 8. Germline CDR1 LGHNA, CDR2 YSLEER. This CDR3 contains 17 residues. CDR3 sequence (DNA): TGCGCCAGCAGCCAATCCGGACGACAGGGGGTCACCGGGGAGCTGTTTTTT. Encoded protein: CASSQSGRQGVTGELFF.

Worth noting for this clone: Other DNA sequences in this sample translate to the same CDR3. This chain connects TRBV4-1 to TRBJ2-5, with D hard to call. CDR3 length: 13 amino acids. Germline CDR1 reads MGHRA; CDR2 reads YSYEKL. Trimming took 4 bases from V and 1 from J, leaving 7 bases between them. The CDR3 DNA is TGCGCCAGCAGCCTAACAGTCCAAGAGACCCAGTACTTC. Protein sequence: CASSLTVQETQYF.

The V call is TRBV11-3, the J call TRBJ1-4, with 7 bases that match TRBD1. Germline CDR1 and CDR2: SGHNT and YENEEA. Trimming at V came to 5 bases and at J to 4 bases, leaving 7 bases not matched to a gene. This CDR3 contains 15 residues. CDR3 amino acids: CASSPRTGNNEKLFF. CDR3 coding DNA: TGTGCCAGCAGCCCGAGGACAGGCAATAATGAAAAACTGTTTTTT.

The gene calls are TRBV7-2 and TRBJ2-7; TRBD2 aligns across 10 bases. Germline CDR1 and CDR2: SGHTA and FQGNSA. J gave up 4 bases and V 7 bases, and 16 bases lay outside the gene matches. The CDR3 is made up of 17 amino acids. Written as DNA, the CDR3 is TGTGCCAGCACCATGGGGGCTAGCGGGAGTAGGAGGTACGAGCAGTACTTC. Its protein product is CASTMGASGSRRYEQYF.

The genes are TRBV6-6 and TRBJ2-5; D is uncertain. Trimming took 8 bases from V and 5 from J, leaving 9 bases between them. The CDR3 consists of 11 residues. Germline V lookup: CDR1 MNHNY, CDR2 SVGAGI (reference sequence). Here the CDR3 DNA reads TGTGCCAGCGAGTTGCGGGAGACCCAGTACTTC. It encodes CASELRETQYF.

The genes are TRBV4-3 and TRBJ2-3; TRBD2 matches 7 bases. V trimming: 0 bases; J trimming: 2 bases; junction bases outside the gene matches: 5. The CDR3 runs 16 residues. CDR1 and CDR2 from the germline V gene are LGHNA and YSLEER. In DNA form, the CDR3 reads TGCGCCAGCAGCCAAGAATTGGCGGGAGTCACAGATACGCAGTATTTT. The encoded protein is CASSQELAGVTDTQYF.

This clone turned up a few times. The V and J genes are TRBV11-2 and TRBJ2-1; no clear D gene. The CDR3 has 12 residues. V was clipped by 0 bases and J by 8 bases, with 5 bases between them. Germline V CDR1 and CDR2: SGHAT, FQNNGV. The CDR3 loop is CASSLDRDEQFF. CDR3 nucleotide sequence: TGTGCCAGCAGCTTAGACCGGGATGAGCAGTTCTTC.

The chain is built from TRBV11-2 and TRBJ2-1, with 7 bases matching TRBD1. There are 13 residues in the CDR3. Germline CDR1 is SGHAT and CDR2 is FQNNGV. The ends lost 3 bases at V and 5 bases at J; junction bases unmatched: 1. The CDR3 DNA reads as TGTGCCAGCAGCTTTGGGACAGACAATGAGCAGTTCTTC. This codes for CASSFGTDNEQFF.

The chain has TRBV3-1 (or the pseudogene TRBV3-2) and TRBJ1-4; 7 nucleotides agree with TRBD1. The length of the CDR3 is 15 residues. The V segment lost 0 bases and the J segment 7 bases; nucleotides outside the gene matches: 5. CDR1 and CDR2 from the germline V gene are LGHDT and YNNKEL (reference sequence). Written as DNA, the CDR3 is TGTGCCAGCAGCCAAGATGGTCCAGGGGGTGAAAAACTGTTTTTT. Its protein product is CASSQDGPGGEKLFF.

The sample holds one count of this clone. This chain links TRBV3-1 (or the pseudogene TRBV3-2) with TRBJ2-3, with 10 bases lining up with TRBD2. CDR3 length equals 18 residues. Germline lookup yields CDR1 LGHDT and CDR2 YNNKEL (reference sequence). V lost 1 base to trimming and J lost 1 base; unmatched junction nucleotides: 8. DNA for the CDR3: TGTGCCAGCAGCCAAGCACCCGCTAGCGGGAGAGGCACAGATACGCAGTATTTT. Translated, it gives CASSQAPASGRGTDTQYF.

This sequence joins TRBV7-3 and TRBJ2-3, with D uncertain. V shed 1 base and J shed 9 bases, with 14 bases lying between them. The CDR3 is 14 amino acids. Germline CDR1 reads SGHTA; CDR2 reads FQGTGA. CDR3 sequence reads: CASSLRPPQTTQYF. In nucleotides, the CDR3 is TGTGCCAGCAGCTTAAGACCCCCACAGACAACGCAGTATTTT.

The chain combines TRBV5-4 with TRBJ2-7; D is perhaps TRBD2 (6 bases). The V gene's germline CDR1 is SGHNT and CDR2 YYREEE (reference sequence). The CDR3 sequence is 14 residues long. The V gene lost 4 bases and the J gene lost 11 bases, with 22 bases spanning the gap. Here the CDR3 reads CASSPAGTRGSKYF. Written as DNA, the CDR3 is TGTGCCAGCAGCCCCGCGGGGACTCGGGGTAGTAAGTACTTC.

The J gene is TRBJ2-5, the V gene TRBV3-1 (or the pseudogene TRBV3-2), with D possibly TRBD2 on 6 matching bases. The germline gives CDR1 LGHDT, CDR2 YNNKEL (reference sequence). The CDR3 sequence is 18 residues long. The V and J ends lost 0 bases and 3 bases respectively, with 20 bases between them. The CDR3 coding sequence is TGTGCCAGCAGCCAAGATGGTTTTGGATTAGCGGAAGAAGAGACCCAGTACTTC. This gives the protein CASSQDGFGLAEEETQYF.